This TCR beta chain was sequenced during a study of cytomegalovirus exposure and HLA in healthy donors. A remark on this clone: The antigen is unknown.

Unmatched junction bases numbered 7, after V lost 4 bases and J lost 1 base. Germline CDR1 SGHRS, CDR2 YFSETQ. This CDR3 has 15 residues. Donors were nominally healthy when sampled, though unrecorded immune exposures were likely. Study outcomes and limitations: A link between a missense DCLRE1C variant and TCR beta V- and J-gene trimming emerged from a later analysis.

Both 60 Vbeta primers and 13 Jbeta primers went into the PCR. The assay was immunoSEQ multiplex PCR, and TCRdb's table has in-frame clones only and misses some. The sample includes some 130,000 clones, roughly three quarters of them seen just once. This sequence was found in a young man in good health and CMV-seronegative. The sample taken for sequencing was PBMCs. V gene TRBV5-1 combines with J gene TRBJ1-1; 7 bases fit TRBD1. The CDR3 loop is CASSAATGQNTEAFF. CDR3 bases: TGCGCCAGCAGCGCTGCGACAGGGCAGAACACTGAAGCTTTCTTT.